Listed below are T cell receptor beta chains from one sample, sequenced in a study of vaccination and CD4 T cells after COVID-19. These receptors have no identified antigens. TCRdb reprocessed the PCR reads with MiXCR, giving one entry per CDR3 protein. The table lists some 12,000 distinct CDR3 sequences, roughly 30% of them singletons. The specimen was CD4+ T cells from blood, cultured in vitro, collected after SARS-CoV-2 vaccination. The receptors here all came from a human donor who had recovered from COVID-19. CDR3s include the opening cysteine and the closing phenylalanine or tryptophan. Clone size, where shown, is once, few, many, or a class for clones that have expanded.

V	size	J	CDR3
TRBV10-3	once	TRBJ1-1	CAISESVTGFVHTEAFF
TRBV7-3	-	TRBJ1-1	CASSRTHGPRAEAFF
TRBV18	-	TRBJ2-3	CASSLLGDTQYF
TRBV30	-	TRBJ1-5	CAWRTGQGNQPQHF
TRBV29-1	-	TRBJ2-7	CSVTGTSGYYEQYF
TRBV6-2/TRBV6-3	-	TRBJ2-2	CASRQGGTGELFF
TRBV27	few	TRBJ1-4	CASKTTAGGSNEKLFF
TRBV7-8	few	TRBJ2-7	CASSLPRTGGMLYEQYF
TRBV6-4	few	TRBJ1-3	CARFMNGVLNTIYF
TRBV7-6	few	TRBJ2-7	CASSLRGHASYEQYF
TRBV6-2/TRBV6-3	-	TRBJ2-1	CASSSSGGSNEQFF
TRBV4-3	-	TRBJ2-2	CASSQESAYGELFF
TRBV7-8	once	TRBJ1-1	CASRQTLDRQNTEAFF
TRBV7-2	-	TRBJ2-5	CASSAVLAGVGLTQYF
TRBV27	few	TRBJ2-5	CASSLYQGWETQYF
TRBV5-1	-	TRBJ2-5	CASSSNVPTETQYF
TRBV6-2/TRBV6-3	-	TRBJ2-7	CTSSYSFFRGKAYEQYF
TRBV29-1	few	TRBJ1-2	CSVQTGWNGYTF
TRBV10-3	few	TRBJ2-4	CAISEGDNIQYF
TRBV20-1	-	TRBJ2-7	CSATGTSGSSPYEQYF
TRBV20-1	medium-sized	TRBJ1-6	CSATGQGVSPLHF
TRBV5-1	few	TRBJ1-4	CASSFDEKLFF
TRBV7-3	few	TRBJ2-1	CASSLGQGAYNEQFF
TRBV19	-	TRBJ2-1	CASGGGLAGGEQFF
TRBV10-2	-	TRBJ2-2	CASRVSLNTGELFF
TRBV14	few	TRBJ1-6	CASSQTGGTPLHF
TRBV28	-	TRBJ1-2	CALDSNYGYTF
TRBV27	-	TRBJ2-7	CASSLRTRGYEQYF
TRBV5-5	-	TRBJ1-5	CASSPEGPYSNQPQHF
TRBV25-1	few	TRBJ1-1	CASSERRLTEAFF
TRBV30	-	TRBJ2-2	CAWSGGGELFF
TRBV7-2	few	TRBJ2-7	CASSPVGDSRPYEQYF
TRBV10-1	few	TRBJ1-2	CASSPGTAYGYTF
TRBV20-1	few	TRBJ1-6	CSAREGASVLNSPLHF
TRBV7-9	-	TRBJ1-2	CASSAGHVPSGYTF
TRBV6-2/TRBV6-3	few	TRBJ1-1	CASSRMNTEAFF
TRBV21-1	few	TRBJ2-3	CASTPPAGWLSTDTQYF
TRBV7-2	-	TRBJ1-3	CASSRTGSGNTIYF
TRBV27	few	TRBJ2-2	CASTGTGPTGELFF
TRBV18	few	TRBJ1-2	CASSRTGIDGYTF
TRBV20-1	few	TRBJ1-2	CSARGGRYGYTF
TRBV7-9	-	TRBJ2-7	CASSDRRAGGRSHEQYF
TRBV20-1	-	TRBJ2-5	CSAMTGGVGETQYF
TRBV7-6	-	TRBJ2-3	CASTGLAGLGTDTQYF
TRBV6-2/TRBV6-3	-	TRBJ2-1	CASRAGLAGNEQFF
TRBV18	-	TRBJ1-2	CASSRDRGAGYTF
TRBV7-8	few	TRBJ1-2	CASSSQTDSTYGYTF